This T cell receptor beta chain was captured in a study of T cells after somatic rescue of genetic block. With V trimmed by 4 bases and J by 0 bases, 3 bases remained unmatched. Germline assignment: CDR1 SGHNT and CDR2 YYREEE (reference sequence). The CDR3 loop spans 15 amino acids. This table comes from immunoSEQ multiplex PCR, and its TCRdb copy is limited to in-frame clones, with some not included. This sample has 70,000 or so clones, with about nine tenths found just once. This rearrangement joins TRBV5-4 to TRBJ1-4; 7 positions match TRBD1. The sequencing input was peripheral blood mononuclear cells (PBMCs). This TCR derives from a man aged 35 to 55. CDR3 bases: TGTGCCAGCAGCCCCGACAGGGCAACTAATGAAAAACTGTTTTTT. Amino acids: CASSPDRATNEKLFF.